The 8 T cell receptor beta chains below come from one sample, sequenced in a study of T-cell reconstitution after alpha-beta-depleted transplantation in children. During its preparation, the TCRbeta library received unique molecular identifiers. From the PCR reads, TCRdb called clonotypes with MiXCR, one entry per CDR3 protein. The sample consists of around 580,000 distinct CDR3 sequences, 23% of them appearing once. The material was PBMCs, mostly from graft donor cells, obtained 360 days after TCRalphabeta/CD19-depleted stem cell transplant. These receptors were obtained from a boy in the first two years of life who had a stem cell transplant for acute myeloid leukemia, so the T cells may come from the graft donor.

This clonotype was seen repeatedly, ten times or more. V is TRBV20-1 and J is TRBJ1-2; no clear D gene. Trimming removed 7 bases at V and 4 bases at J, with 10 bases between. The CDR3 covers 11 residues. CDR1 and CDR2 from the germline V gene are DFQATT and SNEGSKA (reference sequence). The CDR3 reads CSETAPYGYTF. CDR3 sequence (DNA): TGCAGTGAAACAGCCCCCTATGGCTACACCTTC.

This clonotype was observed at least ten times. This chain links TRBV3-1 with TRBJ2-3; D is possibly TRBD2 (5 bases). Germline values: CDR1 LGHDT, CDR2 YNNKEL (reference sequence). Between the trimmed V and J ends, which lost 3 bases and 5 bases, there was a span of 18 bases. CDR3 length: 16 residues. CDR3 residues: CASSHMLGAGQDTQYF. As DNA, the CDR3 is TGTGCCAGCAGCCATATGTTGGGCGCGGGCCAAGATACGCAGTATTTT.

This clonotype has ten or more counts. This sequence joins TRBV20-1 and TRBJ2-6; D is unclear. The germline V gene encodes CDR1 DFQATT and CDR2 SNEGSKA (reference sequence). Deletions cut 3 bases from V and 4 bases from J, with 4 bases between. The CDR3 totals 12 residues. The CDR3 nucleotides are TGCAGTGCTAGGTCCGGGGCCAACGTCCTGACTTTC. Its translation is CSARSGANVLTF.

This rearrangement joins TRBV18 to TRBJ1-1, with TRBD1 as a possible D gene (5 bases). The CDR3 covers 13 residues. V lost 10 bases to trimming and J lost 1 base, with 13 bases between them. Per the germline V gene, CDR1 is KGHSH and CDR2 is LQKENI. Written as DNA, the CDR3 is TGTGCCACCATAAACACAGGGAACACTGAAGCTTTCTTT. Translating gives CATINTGNTEAFF.

V and J are TRBV12-3 or TRBV12-4 and TRBJ2-5; 9 bases align to TRBD1. The CDR3 sequence is 15 residues long. V trimming: 9 bases; J trimming: 4 bases; junction bases outside the gene matches: 12. CDR3 sequence: CASSVQGAMRETQYF. CDR3 in DNA: TGTGCCAGTAGTGTACAGGGGGCGATGAGAGAGACCCAGTACTTC.

The chain is built from TRBV10-3 and TRBJ2-1, with 7 bases identical to TRBD1. Trimming took 3 bases from V and 4 from J; bases not matched to a gene: 9. Germline V gene data show CDR1 as ENHRY and CDR2 as SYGVKD. The CDR3 covers 16 residues. The DNA for the CDR3 is TGTGCCATCAGTGACTCCTCCGGGACAGAGTACAATGAGCAGTTCTTC. Encoded protein: CAISDSSGTEYNEQFF.

This clonotype was seen repeatedly, ten times or more. The rearrangement uses TRBV20-1 and TRBJ2-1; 11 bases are shared with TRBD2. Germline CDR1 reads DFQATT; CDR2 reads SNEGSKA (reference sequence). The CDR3 consists of 15 residues. After removal of 5 bases from V and 4 bases from J, the junction contained 7 bases not matched to a gene. The CDR3 loop is CSAAPGTSGYNEQFF. The CDR3 region has the DNA TGCAGTGCTGCCCCCGGGACTAGCGGTTACAATGAGCAGTTCTTC.

This clonotype has only a few counts. J is TRBJ2-7 and V is TRBV20-1; D is undetermined. CDR3 size: 15 residues. V lost 0 bases and J 3 bases, leaving 15 bases between the germline ends. CDR1 is DFQATT, CDR2 SNEGSKA, per germline (reference sequence). The CDR3 coding sequence is TGCAGTGCTAGAGATAGGAAAGGTTCCCGCTACGAGCAGTACTTC. As protein: CSARDRKGSRYEQYF.